A selection of T cell receptor beta chains follows, all from one sample in a study of shared clonotypes between healthy human individuals. Repertoires were generated with immunoSEQ multiplex PCR, while TCRdb's copy carries only in-frame clones and drops some. The sample records 630,000 or so clones, roughly 98% being singletons. Sample: naive CD8+ T cells sorted from blood. The receptors originated from a man aged 30 to 39 in good health. CDR3s include the opening cysteine and the closing phenylalanine or tryptophan. A D gene is named only where the DNA matches it firmly. Clone size is shown for a subset of rows, as once, few, many or a class of expanded clone.

J gene | V gene | clone size | CDR3 length | D gene | CDR3 DNA | CDR3 protein
TRBJ2-7 | TRBV5-4 | . | 13 | . | TGTGCCAGCAGAGACCCGTCGAGCTACGAGCAGTACTTC | CASRDPSSYEQYF
TRBJ1-5 | TRBV28 | . | 14 | TRBD1 | TGTGCCAGCAGGAAAAGGACAGGGCGTCAGCCCCAGCATTTT | CASRKRTGRQPQHF
TRBJ2-1 | TRBV27 | . | 15 | TRBD2 | TGTGCCAGCACAGTAGCGGGCGACCTCTACAATGAGCAGTTCTTC | CASTVAGDLYNEQFF
TRBJ2-3 | TRBV5-4 | . | 16 | TRBD2 | TGTGCCAGCAGCTTGGCTCTAGCGGGAGGTGTGGGTACGCAGTATTTT | CASSLALAGGVGTQYF
TRBJ2-3 | TRBV6-1 | . | 16 | TRBD2 | TGTGCCAGCAGTCAAGTAGCGGGAGGGCCGACAGATACGCAGTATTTT | CASSQVAGGPTDTQYF
TRBJ2-7 | TRBV5-5 | . | 16 | . | TGTGCCAGCAGCGGGAGGTCCGACTTCACCCTCTACGAGCAGTACTTC | CASSGRSDFTLYEQYF
TRBJ2-5 | TRBV5-4 | . | 14 | TRBD2 | TGTGCCAGCAGCCAGGGACTAGCCGAAGAGACCCAGTACTTC | CASSQGLAEETQYF
TRBJ1-5 | TRBV27 | . | 12 | TRBD1 | TGTGCCAGCAGCCAGACAGGGCAGCCCCAGCATTTT | CASSQTGQPQHF
TRBJ2-7 | TRBV6-5 | once | 15 | . | TGTGCCAGCAGTTACTCGATGATGCCATACTACGAGCAGTACTTC | CASSYSMMPYYEQYF
TRBJ1-2 | TRBV28 | . | 12 | . | TGTGCCAGCAGTTTAGGGTGGTTTGGCTACACCTTC | CASSLGWFGYTF
TRBJ2-1 | TRBV7-2 | . | 13 | . | TGTGCCAGCAGCTTAGGTGGGGGCAATGAGCAGTTCTTC | CASSLGGGNEQFF
TRBJ2-1 | TRBV5-5 | . | 17 | TRBD2 | TGTGCCAGCAGCCGTGCGGGAGGGGACGGGAGTTACAATGAGCAGTTCTTC | CASSRAGGDGSYNEQFF
TRBJ2-1 | TRBV14 | . | 16 | . | TGTGCCAGCAGCCACCTAGCGGAGGGGGCCTACAATGAGCAGTTCTTC | CASSHLAEGAYNEQFF
TRBJ2-3 | TRBV7-2 | . | 17 | . | TGTGCCAGCAGCTTAGGGCGAGGGGGGACTAGCACAGATACGCAGTATTTT | CASSLGRGGTSTDTQYF
TRBJ2-1 | TRBV20-1 | . | 11 | . | TGCAGTGCCCTTTCCGGCGATGAGCAGTTCTTC | CSALSGDEQFF
TRBJ2-5 | TRBV7-9 | . | 13 | . | TGTGCCAGCAGCTTAGCCACTAAAGAGACCCAGTACTTC | CASSLATKETQYF
TRBJ1-1 | TRBV28 | . | 15 | TRBD1 | TGTGCCAGCAGTTGGCCGAGGGACAGGGATGCTGAAGCTTTCTTT | CASSWPRDRDAEAFF
TRBJ2-1 | TRBV7-9 | . | 16 | TRBD2 | TGTGCCAGCAGCTACCGGACTAGCGGGAGGGGAGGGGAGCAGTTCTTC | CASSYRTSGRGGEQFF
TRBJ2-7 | TRBV29-1 | . | 12 | . | TGCAGCGCCCGGGACTCCCCCTACGAGCAGTACTTC | CSARDSPYEQYF
TRBJ2-1 | TRBV27 | . | 15 | TRBD2 | TGTGCCAGCAGTGCACTAGCGATATCCTACAATGAGCAGTTCTTC | CASSALAISYNEQFF
TRBJ2-1 | TRBV29-1 | . | 13 | . | TGCAGCGTGTTAAACAGCTCCTACAATGAGCAGTTCTTC | CSVLNSSYNEQFF
TRBJ2-1 | TRBV11-2 | . | 15 | TRBD2 | TGTGCCAGCAGCTCCCGGACTAGCGGGAGCTATGAGCAGTTCTTC | CASSSRTSGSYEQFF
TRBJ2-1 | TRBV7-3 | . | 15 | TRBD2 | TGTGCCAGCAGCTTAGGACTAGCGGGATACAATGAGCAGTTCTTC | CASSLGLAGYNEQFF
TRBJ1-1 | TRBV2 | . | 14 | . | TGTGCCAGCAGTGAACCTGGCAGGCCCCGAGAAGCTTTCTTT | CASSEPGRPREAFF
TRBJ2-1 | TRBV9 | . | 16 | . | TGTGCCAGCAGCGCCACTCCGGGACTCTCCTACAATGAGCAGTTCTTC | CASSATPGLSYNEQFF
TRBJ2-7 | TRBV2 | . | 16 | . | TGTGCCAGCAGTGATGTGTGGGACGGAGACTCCTACGAGCAGTACTTC | CASSDVWDGDSYEQYF
TRBJ2-1 | TRBV27 | . | 21 | TRBD2 | TGTGCCAGCAGTTTTGGTGAGCGAGGAGCGGGAGGGCCTCTGGGCATGAATGAGCAGTTCTTC | CASSFGERGAGGPLGMNEQFF
TRBJ1-4 | TRBV7-9 | . | 14 | . | TGTGCCAGCAGCTTAGGGGCAGCACCGGAAAAACTGTTTTTT | CASSLGAAPEKLFF
TRBJ2-7 | TRBV5-1 | . | 13 | TRBD2 | TGCGCCAGCAGGGGGGGGAGCTCCTACGAGCAGTACTTC | CASRGGSSYEQYF
TRBJ1-1 | TRBV6-1 | . | 14 | . | TGTGCCAGCAGTGTGAAGGGGTGGGCCACTGAAGCTTTCTTT | CASSVKGWATEAFF